The following is a T cell receptor beta chain sequence with its context. Its antigen specificity is not known. Base qualities were left out, and no much larger clone turns up one base away. Donors were healthy HIV-negative adults with no recently reported acute infections or vaccinations. Only Caucasian adults living in Nashville, Tennessee, USA were represented among the donors. CD8 memory samples were composed of magnetically selected CD45RO+ cells combined with CCR7-negative CD45RA+ effector memory (TemRA) cells. Blood was collected by leukapheresis, and PBMCs were isolated by Ficoll-Histopaque density gradient centrifugation and then cryopreserved in liquid nitrogen vapor phase. Analytical flow cytometry was used to check the purity and quantity of every magnetically sorted T cell population. From each sorted fraction, genomic DNA was isolated and quantified by UV absorbance on a Nanodrop 2000c.

These data originate in a study of shared clonotypes between healthy human individuals (dated by TCRdb to 2020 to 2021). Some background on the complete study: The cohort comprised a couple of women and three men aged 18 to 49 years. For each donor, CD4 naive and CD4 memory were each run on three plates, CD8 naive on two plates, and CD8 memory on one plate. Blood TCR repertoires of about 5 healthy adults were deeply sequenced to estimate repertoire size and the extent of clonotype sharing between individuals. Libraries were prepared and TCR repertoires were sequenced by different laboratories using diverse techniques, in order to increase sequencing depth and limit assay-specific biases. Per donor, leukapheresis produced somewhere between about 0.9 and 10 billion PBMCs. What the work shows at the level of the full study, not this receptor alone: Naive subsets generally had larger estimated clonotype richness than memory subsets. Incomplete sequencing was indicated by rarefaction of sorted-subset datasets, despite the large sequencing depth. Pairwise subsampling indicated that sequencing depth was expected to affect the degree of clonotype sharing among donors. The genetic and exposure-history diversity represented was limited by the small number of donors. Across a handful of donors, 5% to 6% of naive CD4, around 3.3% of naive CD8, around 2.5% of memory CD4, and about 0.4% of memory CD8 clonotypes were shared. Sampling was restricted to blood, and TCR repertoires in tissue are likely to differ from TCR repertoires in blood. Compared with non-shared clonotypes, the clonotypes found in all four sorted-subset donors had higher generation probabilities.

The CDR3 sequence holds 14 residues, the cysteine and phenylalanine included. The sequence is cut down to CDR3 DNA, 42 bases in frame from base 1. The germline V gene encodes CDR1 SGDLS and CDR2 YYNGEE. At the junction V is shortened by 3 bases and J by 5 bases; bases outside the gene matches: 7. Using the deep immunoSEQ assay, multiplex PCR amplified TCR CDR3 regions from genomic DNA. For each cell subset, the extracted genomic DNA was distributed evenly across all wells of several immunoSEQ 96-well plates, and each plate served as one replicate. For sorted subsets, 200 to 250 ng of genomic DNA, equivalent to 25,000 to 35,000 T cell genomes, went into each replicate PCR. The purified libraries were quantified using a Qubit 3.0 fluorometer, sized with a Bioanalyzer 2100, and then quantified again using the KAPA Library Quantification kit. A separate single-read 150-cycle Illumina NextSeq 550 flow cell was used to sequence each immunoSEQ 96-well plate. The paper's processing steps were these. Because the immunoSEQ output held only junctional sequences and lacked quality scores, the filtering could not match the filtering applied to full-length reads. To assign V/J genes and CDR3, sequences were annotated against IMGT germline references using PyIR, a Python wrapper for IgBLAST v1.9. Reads were filtered out if the reads had weak V/J assignments (E-value above 1e-6), no CDR3, stop codons, out-of-frame junctions, or ambiguous translated residues. V3J clonotypes were defined by identical inferred V gene, J gene, and CDR3 amino acid sequence. Percentage overlap between repertoires was calculated by dividing the number of shared unique clonotypes by the size of the smaller repertoire. Richness of each repertoire was evaluated using RTK rarefaction, the Chao1 estimator, and Recon v2.1 estimates of unobserved clonotypes. Generation probabilities were computed with OLGA for all TCRbeta clonotypes obtained by the gDNA method from several donors. The table comes from immuneACCESS by way of TCRdb, which keeps in-frame sequences with V and J called. Part of the clones is missing from these tables; in studies checked, under half for an unresolved V gene and the rest for unknown reasons. Clone size and V and J calls were adopted from that table, with D and trimming inferred from the DNA. In this sample the table shows fewer than 850,000 clones, 90% of which occur a single time. The ten largest clones add up to 30% to 40% of the sample.

The sample consisted of memory CD8+ T cells from PBMCs. In the paper's terms, the cell subset or site label means: CD45RO+ cells pooled with CCR7-negative TemRA cells. This clonotype originated in a man aged 18 to 29 in good health. Some clones in this sample may be carry-over from other donors' samples. The chain uses TRBV9 and TRBJ1-1; TRBD1 agrees with 7 junctional bases. The CDR3 amino acid sequence is: CASSAGTVRTEAFF. The nucleotides are TGTGCCAGCAGCGCTGGGACAGTAAGAACTGAAGCTTTCTTT. Full variable domain (CDR3 extended with the reference TRBV9 and TRBJ1-1 proteins): DSGVTQTPKHLITATGQRVTLRCSPRSGDLSVYWYQQSLDQGLQFLIQYYNGEERAKGNILERFSAQQFPDLHSELNLSSLELGDSALYFCASSAGTVRTEAFFGQGTRLTVV.